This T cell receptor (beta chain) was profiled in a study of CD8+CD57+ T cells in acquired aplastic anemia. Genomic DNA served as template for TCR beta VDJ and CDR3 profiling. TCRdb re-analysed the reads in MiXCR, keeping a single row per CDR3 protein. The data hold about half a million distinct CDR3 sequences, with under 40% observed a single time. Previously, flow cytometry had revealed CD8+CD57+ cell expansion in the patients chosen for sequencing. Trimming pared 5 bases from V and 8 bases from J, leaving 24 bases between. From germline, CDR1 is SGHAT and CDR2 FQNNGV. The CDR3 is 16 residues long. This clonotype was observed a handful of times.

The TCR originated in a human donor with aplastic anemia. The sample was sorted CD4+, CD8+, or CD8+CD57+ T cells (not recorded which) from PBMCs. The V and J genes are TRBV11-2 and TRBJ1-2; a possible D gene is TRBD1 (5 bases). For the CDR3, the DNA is TGTGCCAGCAGCCCGGTGGGGGATCTAACTATCAGGGGCTACACCTTC. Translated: CASSPVGDLTIRGYTF.